This TCR beta chain came from a study of CD8+CD57+ T cells in acquired aplastic anemia. Study summary: Quantities of DNA derived from sorted CD4+ and CD8+ cells averaged roughly 3 ug. Study-wide points: Found in both controls and patients were about 30 CD8+ CDR3 sequences.

The template used for profiling TCR beta VDJ and CDR3 was genomic DNA. TCRdb reprocessed the reads with MiXCR, giving one entry per CDR3 protein. The table includes 150,000 or so distinct CDR3 sequences, roughly half detected once. Germline loops: CDR1 MGHRA, CDR2 YSYEKL. The CDR3 has 14 amino acids. Trimming left V 0 bases short and J 2 bases short, with 8 bases between. This clonotype was recorded at least ten times. The antigen is unknown. Patients picked for sequencing had shown CD8+CD57+ cell expansion detected by flow cytometry. All participating patients were living with severe acquired aplastic anemia. Blood came from patients not yet given any therapy.

Sample: sorted CD4+, CD8+, or CD8+CD57+ T cells (not recorded which) from PBMCs. This sequence was found in a human donor with aplastic anemia. The chain recombines TRBV4-1 with TRBJ2-7; D might be TRBD1 (5 bases). The CDR3 DNA follows: TGCGCCAGCAGCCAAGATCAGGGTACCTACGAGCAGTACTTC. Amino acids: CASSQDQGTYEQYF.